This T cell receptor (beta chain) was observed in a study of a mutant IDH1 vaccine in newly diagnosed glioma. In the study overall: Antecedent treatment encompassed radiotherapy, temozolomide, or their combination; the majority received both.

Time point described: week 47, end of study. Vaccination comprised doses that each held 300 ug of mutant IDH1 20-mer peptide, plus topical imiquimod. The assay was immunoSEQ multiplex PCR, and TCRdb's table has in-frame clones only and misses some. The sample holds 30,000 to 40,000 clones, approximately 90% seen once. This CDR3 region has 15 residues. V lost 2 bases, J lost 10 bases, and 10 bases stayed unmatched. CDR1 SGHRS and CDR2 YFSETQ come from the germline V gene. As concerns this clone: What it recognizes is unknown.

The input for sequencing was PBMCs, taken from a glioma patient whose treatment included an IDH1 peptide vaccine. J is TRBJ1-4 and V is TRBV5-1; 8 nucleotides agree with TRBD1. The clonotype was recovered from a woman in her thirties or forties with glioma. CDR3 sequence reads: CASSFAPGQGLKLFF. Written as DNA, the CDR3 is TGCGCCAGCAGCTTTGCCCCAGGACAGGGTCTAAAACTGTTTTTT.